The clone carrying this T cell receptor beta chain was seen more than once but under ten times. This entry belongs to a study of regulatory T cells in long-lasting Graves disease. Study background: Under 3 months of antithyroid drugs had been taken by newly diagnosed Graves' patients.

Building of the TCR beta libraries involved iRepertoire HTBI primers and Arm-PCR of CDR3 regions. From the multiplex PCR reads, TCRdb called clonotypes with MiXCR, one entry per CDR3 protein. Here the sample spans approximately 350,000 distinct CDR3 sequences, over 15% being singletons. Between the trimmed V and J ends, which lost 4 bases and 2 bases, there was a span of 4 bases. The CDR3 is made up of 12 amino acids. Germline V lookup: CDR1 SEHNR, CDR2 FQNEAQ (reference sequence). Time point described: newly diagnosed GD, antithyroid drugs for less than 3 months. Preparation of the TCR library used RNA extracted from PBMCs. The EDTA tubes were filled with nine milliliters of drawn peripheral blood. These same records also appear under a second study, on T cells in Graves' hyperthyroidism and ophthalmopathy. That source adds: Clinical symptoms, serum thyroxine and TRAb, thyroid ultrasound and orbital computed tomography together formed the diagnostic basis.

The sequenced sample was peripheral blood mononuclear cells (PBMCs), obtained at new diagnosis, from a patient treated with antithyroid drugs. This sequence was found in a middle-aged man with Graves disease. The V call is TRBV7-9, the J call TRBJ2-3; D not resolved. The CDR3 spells CASSSFTDTQYF. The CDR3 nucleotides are TGTGCCAGCAGCTCCTTCACAGATACGCAGTATTTT.